The T cell receptor beta chain under discussion was sequenced for a study of PD-1 blockade in classical Hodgkin lymphoma. The overall study: Patients were treated with nivolumab at 3 mg/kg, and this was given intravenously every 2 weeks.

The germline gives CDR1 LNHDA, CDR2 SQIVND (reference sequence). CDR3 length: 15 residues. The V segment lost 5 bases and the J segment 7 bases; nucleotides outside the gene matches: 11. Relapse after autologous stem cell transplantation occurred in every patient, and brentuximab vedotin exposure varied. Clones were read by immunoSEQ multiplex PCR, and TCRdb kept only the in-frame ones, dropping some. The sample includes about 110,000 clones, about nine tenths of them seen just once. This clone was seen only once. The J gene is TRBJ1-5, the V gene TRBV19, with TRBD1 matching 7 bases. This receptor was taken from a human donor with classical Hodgkin lymphoma. Sequencing used peripheral blood mononuclear cells (PBMCs), obtained before the second cycle of nivolumab. CDR3 residues: CASSPGAGGPQPQHF. The CDR3 DNA reads as TGTGCCAGTAGTCCCGGGGCAGGGGGGCCCCAGCCCCAGCATTTT.